A single sample gave rise to the 18 T cell receptor beta chains below, sequenced in a study of T cells in localized non-small cell lung cancer. The method was immunoSEQ multiplex PCR; TCRdb's version includes in-frame clones alone and lacks a portion of them. The table lists fewer than 8,500 clones, over 75% of them singletons, with approximately 30% in the top ten. Sequencing was performed on peripheral blood, taken before any cancer treatment. The origin of the receptors is a male donor at least 60 years old with stage III lung adenocarcinoma.

This clone has only a few counts. This chain connects TRBV2 to TRBJ2-2; D unclear. This CDR3 has 15 residues. V was trimmed by 6 bases and J by 4 bases, leaving 15 bases between them. CDR1 and CDR2 from the germline V gene are SNHLY and FYNNEI. CDR3 in DNA: TGTGCCAGCAGGGGTTTTGCTAGGAGCACCGGGGAGCTGTTTTTT. It yields the protein CASRGFARSTGELFF.

The J gene is TRBJ2-5, the V gene TRBV19, with unresolved D. This CDR3 contains 17 residues. Germline V gene lookup returns CDR1 LNHDA and CDR2 SQIVND (reference sequence). With 7 bases removed from V and 7 bases from J, the gap between germline ends came to 28 bases. The CDR3 loop is CASNPTRAGEGSGTQYF. CDR3 DNA: TGTGCCAGTAACCCAACACGGGCAGGCGAAGGCTCTGGGACCCAGTACTTC.

V usage is TRBV6-1 and J usage is TRBJ1-5; no clear D. The CDR3 contains 14 residues. CDR1 and CDR2 (germline): MNHNS, SASEGT. V lost 4 bases, J lost 0 bases, and 7 bases lay in between. CDR3 coding DNA: TGTGCCAGCAGTGCGGTCCATAGCAATCAGCCCCAGCATTTT. It encodes CASSAVHSNQPQHF.

Only one count was recorded for this clone. V and J are TRBV11-1 and TRBJ1-4; TRBD1 aligns across 8 bases. The germline V gene has CDR1 SGHAT and CDR2 FQDESV (reference sequence). V lost 3 bases to trimming and J lost 7 bases; unmatched junction nucleotides: 13. There are 17 residues in the CDR3. The CDR3 is CASSFGGPRGLGEKLFF. CDR3 nucleotides: TGTGCCAGCAGCTTCGGCGGGCCCAGGGGGCTCGGTGAAAAACTGTTTTTT.

The chain is built from TRBV5-1 and TRBJ2-3; tentatively, D is TRBD2 (6 bases). This CDR3 has 16 residues. Germline CDR1 reads SGHRS; CDR2 reads YFSETQ. Trimming removed 0 bases at V and 6 bases at J, with 17 bases between. CDR3 in DNA: TGCGCCAGCAGCTTGGGTAGCGGCGGGAATCGGGATACGCAGTATTTT. It encodes CASSLGSGGNRDTQYF. The whole variable domain, remainder taken from reference TRBV5-1 and TRBJ2-3, is KAGVTQTPRYLIKTRGQQVTLSCSPISGHRSVSWYQQTPGQGLQFLFEYFSETQRNKGNFPGRFSGRQFSNSRSEMNVSTLELGDSALYLCASSLGSGGNRDTQYFGPGTRLTVL.

The chain is built from TRBV5-4 and TRBJ1-3, with TRBD1 as a possible D gene (5 bases). Germline-derived CDR1 and CDR2 are SGHNT and YYREEE (reference sequence). Trimming left V 2 bases short and J 7 bases short, with 19 bases between. The CDR3 sequence is 16 residues long. The CDR3 protein is CASSLNLDSRTNTIYF. The CDR3 DNA is TGTGCCAGCAGCTTAAACCTCGACAGTAGGACGAACACCATATATTTT.

The V call is TRBV5-5, the J call TRBJ1-2; 8 nucleotides line up with TRBD1. This CDR3 comprises 13 residues. After removal of 8 bases from V and 4 bases from J, the junction contained 7 bases not matched to a gene. Germline lookup yields CDR1 SGHKS and CDR2 YYEKEE (reference sequence). CDR3 sequence: CASLGDRSYGYTF. In DNA form, the CDR3 reads TGTGCCAGTCTCGGGGACAGGAGCTATGGCTACACCTTC.

The chain couples TRBV19 to TRBJ1-3; 7 bases agree with TRBD1. CDR1 LNHDA and CDR2 SQIVND come from the germline V gene (reference sequence). The CDR3 length is 15 residues. V gave up 3 bases and J gave up 0 bases; unmatched junction bases: 2. CDR3 sequence (DNA): TGTGCCAGTAGTATTGGACAGGCCTCTGGAAACACCATATATTTT. It yields the protein CASSIGQASGNTIYF.

The chain recombines TRBV6-4 with TRBJ1-6, with D perhaps TRBD1 (6 bases). The CDR3 has 14 residues. Deletions cut 4 bases from V and 10 bases from J, with 14 bases between. CDR1 is MRHNA, CDR2 SNTAGT, per germline. This CDR3 is CASSVTGQGSPLHF. DNA for the CDR3: TGTGCCAGCAGTGTCACAGGGCAGGGATCACCCCTCCACTTT.

This clone is a singleton in its sample. This chain links TRBV5-4 with TRBJ2-7; the D gene is possibly TRBD2 (5 bases). The V end was cut by 2 bases, the J end by 5 bases, with 14 bases between. Germline V gives CDR1 SGHNT, CDR2 YYREEE (reference sequence). There are 14 residues in the CDR3. In DNA form, the CDR3 reads TGTGCCAGCAGCTTCCCGCCGGGGAACCACGAGCAGTACTTC. Protein: CASSFPPGNHEQYF.

The table lists this clone with a few counts. The J gene is TRBJ1-4, the V gene TRBV19; TRBD1 is a possible D gene (6 bases). Germline CDR1 LNHDA, CDR2 SQIVND (reference sequence). Trimming removed 4 bases at V and 5 bases at J, with 14 bases between. The CDR3 contains 15 residues. The CDR3 loop reads CASSRNRDMNEKLFF. The CDR3 DNA sequence: TGTGCCAGTAGTAGAAACAGGGATATGAATGAAAAACTGTTTTTT.

The chain recombines TRBV7-9 with TRBJ1-1; 11 nucleotides align to TRBD1. Germline trimming cut 5 bases from V and 11 bases from J; bases unmatched to any gene: 7. Germline V CDR1 and CDR2: SEHNR, FQNEAQ (reference sequence). The CDR3 totals 13 residues. This CDR3 reads CASSPGQGAGAFF. The CDR3 DNA is TGTGCCAGCAGCCCCGGACAGGGGGCGGGGGCTTTCTTT.

This clone was seen a single time. The chain recombines TRBV9 with TRBJ1-1, with TRBD1 identical over 9 bases. The CDR3 extends over 16 amino acids. From germline, CDR1 is SGDLS and CDR2 YYNGEE. The ends lost 4 bases at V and 2 bases at J; junction bases unmatched: 9. This chain's CDR3 is CASSPGTGSANTEAFF. For the CDR3, the DNA is TGTGCCAGCAGCCCCGGGACAGGGTCAGCAAACACTGAAGCTTTCTTT. Full variable domain (missing parts from reference TRBV9 and TRBJ1-1): DSGVTQTPKHLITATGQRVTLRCSPRSGDLSVYWYQQSLDQGLQFLIQYYNGEERAKGNILERFSAQQFPDLHSELNLSSLELGDSALYFCASSPGTGSANTEAFFGQGTRLTVV.

As DNA, the CDR3 is TGCGCCAGCAGCACGGAGTATAGAGAGCAGTACTTC. Its protein is CASSTEYREQYF. This rearrangement joins TRBV5-1 to TRBJ2-7; no clear D gene. Trimming took 4 bases from V and 7 from J, leaving 12 bases between them. The CDR3 contains 12 residues. Germline CDR1 SGHRS, CDR2 YFSETQ.

The chain recombines TRBV7-9 with TRBJ1-2; possibly TRBD1 for D (5 bases). V lost 1 base and J lost 2, with 11 bases in between. The CDR3 totals 15 residues. Germline V lookup: CDR1 SEHNR, CDR2 FQNEAQ (reference sequence). CDR3 nucleotide sequence: TGTGCCAGCAGCTTAGGGACACCCCCAAACTATGGCTACACCTTC. As protein: CASSLGTPPNYGYTF.

The rearrangement uses TRBV13 and TRBJ2-1; 10 bases align to TRBD1. This CDR3 is built from 15 residues. The V gene's germline CDR1 is PRHDT and CDR2 FYEKMQ (reference sequence). V dropped 3 bases and J dropped 1; count of bases not matched to a gene: 0. DNA for the CDR3: TGTGCCAGCAGCTTGGACAGGGGGTCCTACAATGAGCAGTTCTTC. Protein sequence: CASSLDRGSYNEQFF.

The V and J genes are TRBV28 and TRBJ2-2; D is perhaps TRBD1 (6 bases). The CDR3 is made up of 15 amino acids. Germline V gives CDR1 MDHEN, CDR2 SYDVKM. Trimming stripped 1 base from V and 4 bases from J, with 10 bases between. Here the CDR3 DNA reads TGTGCCAGCAGTTTATCGTGGGGGCGCACCGGGGAGCTGTTTTTT. Translated: CASSLSWGRTGELFF.

The V and J genes are TRBV7-9 and TRBJ1-1; D uncertain. The CDR3 is 11 residues long. V lost 5 bases to trimming and J lost 8 bases, with 9 bases between them. CDR1 and CDR2 from the germline V gene are SEHNR and FQNEAQ (reference sequence). CDR3 protein: CASSQHQEAFF. CDR3 DNA: TGTGCCAGCAGCCAACATCAGGAAGCTTTCTTT.